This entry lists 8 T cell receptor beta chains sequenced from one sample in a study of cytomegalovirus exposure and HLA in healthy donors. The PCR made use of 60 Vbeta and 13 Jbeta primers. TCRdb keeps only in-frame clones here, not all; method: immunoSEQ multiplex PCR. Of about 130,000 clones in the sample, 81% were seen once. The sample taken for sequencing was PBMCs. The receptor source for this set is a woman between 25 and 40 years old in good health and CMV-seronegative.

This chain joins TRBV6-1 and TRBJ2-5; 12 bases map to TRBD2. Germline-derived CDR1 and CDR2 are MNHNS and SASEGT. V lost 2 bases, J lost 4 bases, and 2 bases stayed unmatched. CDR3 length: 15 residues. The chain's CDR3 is CASSERLAGVETQYF. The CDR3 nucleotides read TGTGCCAGCAGTGAAAGACTAGCGGGAGTAGAGACCCAGTACTTC.

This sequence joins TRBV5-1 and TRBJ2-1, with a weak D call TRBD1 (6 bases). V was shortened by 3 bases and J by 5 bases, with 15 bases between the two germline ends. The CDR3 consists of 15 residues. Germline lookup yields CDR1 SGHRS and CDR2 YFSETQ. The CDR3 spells CASSYRAPDDNEQFF. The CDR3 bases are TGCGCCAGCAGCTACAGGGCCCCGGACGACAATGAGCAGTTCTTC.

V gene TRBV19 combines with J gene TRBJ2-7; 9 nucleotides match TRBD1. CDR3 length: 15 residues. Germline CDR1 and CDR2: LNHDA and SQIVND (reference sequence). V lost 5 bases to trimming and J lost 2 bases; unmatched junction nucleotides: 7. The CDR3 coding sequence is TGTGCCAGTAGTCCCGCCGGGACAGGGCCCTACGAGCAGTACTTC. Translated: CASSPAGTGPYEQYF.

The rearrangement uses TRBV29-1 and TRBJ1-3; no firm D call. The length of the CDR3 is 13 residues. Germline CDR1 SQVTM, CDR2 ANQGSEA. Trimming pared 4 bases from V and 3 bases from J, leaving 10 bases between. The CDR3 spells CSVVAGGGNTIYF. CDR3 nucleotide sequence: TGCAGCGTTGTCGCGGGCGGTGGAAACACCATATATTTT.

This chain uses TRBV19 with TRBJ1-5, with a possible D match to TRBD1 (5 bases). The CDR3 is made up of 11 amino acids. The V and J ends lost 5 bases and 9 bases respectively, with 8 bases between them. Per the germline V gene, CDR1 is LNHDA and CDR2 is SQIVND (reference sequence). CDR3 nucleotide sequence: TGTGCCAGTAGTCCAGGGTGGCCCCAGCATTTT. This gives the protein CASSPGWPQHF.

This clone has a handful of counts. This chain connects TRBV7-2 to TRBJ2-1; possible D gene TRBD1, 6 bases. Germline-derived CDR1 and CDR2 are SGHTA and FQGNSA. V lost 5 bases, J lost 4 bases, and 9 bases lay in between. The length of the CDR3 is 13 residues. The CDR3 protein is CASSPGQYNEQFF. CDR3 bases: TGTGCCAGCAGCCCCGGACAGTACAATGAGCAGTTCTTC. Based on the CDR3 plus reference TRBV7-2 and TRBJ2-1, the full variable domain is GAGVSQSPSNKVTEKGKDVELRCDPISGHTALYWYRQSLGQGLEFLIYFQGNSAPDKSGLPSDRFSAERTGGSVSTLTIQRTQQEDSAVYLCASSPGQYNEQFFGPGTRLTVL.

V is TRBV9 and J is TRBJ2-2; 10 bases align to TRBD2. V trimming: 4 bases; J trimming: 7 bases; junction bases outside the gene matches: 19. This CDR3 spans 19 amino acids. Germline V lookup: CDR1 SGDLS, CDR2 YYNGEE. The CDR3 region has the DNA TGTGCCAGCAGCCCGAAAACCCGGGGCGCTAGCGGGAGAGGCGGGGAGCTGTTTTTT. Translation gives CASSPKTRGASGRGGELFF.

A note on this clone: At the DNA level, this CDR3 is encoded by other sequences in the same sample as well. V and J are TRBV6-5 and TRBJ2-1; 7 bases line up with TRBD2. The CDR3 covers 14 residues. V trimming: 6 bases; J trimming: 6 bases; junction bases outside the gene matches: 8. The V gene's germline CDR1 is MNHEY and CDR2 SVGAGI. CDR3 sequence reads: CASRTSWGTNEQFF. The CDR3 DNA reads TGTGCCAGCAGGACTAGCTGGGGGACCAATGAGCAGTTCTTC.